This is a list of T cell receptor beta chains from one sample in a study of PD-L1 blockade in urothelial cancer. The table came from immunoSEQ multiplex PCR; TCRdb's copy has only in-frame clones and leaves some out. Of tens of thousands of clones in the sample, about 81% are singletons; the top ten hold around 1.7%. The sample in question was PBMCs, obtained around atezolizumab (anti-PD-L1) treatment. The receptors here all came from a man between 65 and 85 years old with urothelial cancer. CDR3s include the opening cysteine and the closing phenylalanine or tryptophan. A D gene is named only where the DNA matches it firmly. Some rows have no size entry. The others give once, few or many, or a class for an expanded clone.

TRBJ1-5 TRBV5-6 TRBD1 - CASSKQGAPPQHF TGTGCCAGCAGCAAACAGGGGGCGCCGCCCCAGCATTTT
TRBJ2-5 TRBV28 TRBD1 once CASNSGQGLLETQYF TGTGCCAGCAATTCGGGACAGGGGCTGTTAGAGACCCAGTACTTC
TRBJ1-5 TRBV28 TRBD1 - CASRGPGQGRNQPQHF TGTGCCAGCAGGGGACCCGGACAGGGCCGCAATCAGCCCCAGCATTTT
TRBJ2-1 TRBV11-3 TRBD2 - CASSSRGEAGVTAQFF TGTGCCAGCAGCTCAAGGGGGGAAGCGGGAGTTACTGCGCAGTTCTTC
TRBJ1-1 TRBV7-9 - - CASSFRGGTEAFF TGTGCCAGCAGCTTTAGAGGGGGCACTGAAGCTTTCTTT
TRBJ2-7 TRBV6-5 TRBD2 - CASRPGLAGVGEQYF TGTGCCAGCAGGCCTGGACTAGCGGGAGTTGGCGAGCAGTACTTC
TRBJ2-1 TRBV11-2 TRBD1 - CASSGDRDHEQFF TGTGCCAGCAGCGGTGACAGGGATCATGAGCAGTTCTTC
TRBJ2-6 TRBV30 - - CAWTRETGANVLTF TGTGCCTGGACGAGGGAAACTGGGGCCAACGTCCTGACTTTC
TRBJ1-5 TRBV6-1 - once CASSELGGGAFSNQPQHF TGTGCCAGCAGTGAATTGGGAGGAGGAGCCTTTAGCAATCAGCCCCAGCATTTT
TRBJ2-7 TRBV4-3 - - CASSQDRYGQTYEQYF TGCGCCAGCAGCCAAGATCGATATGGACAGACCTACGAGCAGTACTTC
TRBJ1-2 TRBV6-1 - - CASTRQSLSYYTF TGTGCCAGCACCCGACAGTCTCTAAGCTACTACACCTTC
TRBJ2-7 TRBV7-8 - - CASSRRETPYEQYF TGTGCCAGCAGCCGCCGGGAAACCCCCTACGAGCAGTACTTC
TRBJ1-4 TRBV28 TRBD1 once CASSLGDRAEKLFF TGTGCCAGCAGTTTAGGAGACAGGGCTGAAAAACTGTTTTTT
TRBJ1-2 TRBV7-2 TRBD1 - CASSLVAGQGVTPF TGTGCCAGCAGCTTAGTAGCGGGACAGGGAGTGACCCCCTTC
TRBJ1-1 TRBV7-2 - - CASSFGRIPGEAFF TGTGCCAGCAGCTTCGGGAGGATACCAGGAGAAGCTTTCTTT
TRBJ2-7 TRBV29-1 TRBD1 - CSVSWDRTYEQYF TGCAGCGTTTCCTGGGACAGAACCTACGAGCAGTACTTC
TRBJ2-1 TRBV28 - - CASQSPGGSYNEQFF TGTGCCAGCCAATCTCCAGGGGGGTCCTACAATGAGCAGTTCTTC
TRBJ1-5 TRBV4-3 - - CASSQGRWGDQPQHF TGCGCCAGCAGCCAAGGTCGATGGGGGGATCAGCCCCAGCATTTT
TRBJ2-3 TRBV9 - few CASSVGGDTDTQYF TGTGCCAGCAGCGTCGGGGGAGACACAGATACGCAGTATTTT
TRBJ1-2 TRBV6-5 - - CASKGDVSGYSGYTF TGTGCCAGCAAAGGAGACGTCAGTGGGTATAGTGGCTACACCTTC
TRBJ1-1 TRBV19 TRBD1 - CASRAGGTEAFF TGTGCCAGTAGGGCAGGGGGGACTGAAGCTTTCTTT
TRBJ1-2 TRBV19 TRBD1 once CASSPYTGQGSSGYTF TGTGCCAGTAGCCCCTACACGGGACAGGGGTCCAGCGGCTACACCTTC
TRBJ2-7 TRBV10-1 TRBD2 - CAKPTSGYEQYF TGCGCCAAGCCGACTAGCGGCTACGAGCAGTACTTC
TRBJ1-2 TRBV6-1 TRBD1 - CASRPTGGYTF TGTGCCAGCAGACCGACAGGGGGCTACACCTTC
TRBJ2-5 TRBV5-1 TRBD1 - CASRSRTGRGETQYF TGCGCCAGCAGATCCAGGACAGGGCGCGGGGAGACCCAGTACTTC
TRBJ1-5 TRBV28 - few CGLGRENQPQHF TGTGGGCTGGGGAGGGAAAATCAGCCCCAGCATTTT
TRBJ2-1 TRBV7-9 TRBD2 - CASSLLAGVSYNEQFF TGTGCCAGCAGCTTATTAGCGGGAGTTTCCTACAATGAGCAGTTCTTC
TRBJ2-1 TRBV7-2 TRBD1 - CASSLAGTGGNEQFF TGTGCCAGCAGCTTAGCCGGGACAGGAGGAAATGAGCAGTTCTTC
TRBJ1-5 TRBV7-8 - - CASSSSTLNQPQHF TGTGCCAGCTCTTCGTCGACTTTGAATCAGCCCCAGCATTTT
TRBJ1-4 TRBV5-6 - - CASSSGQNTPGVIEKLFF TGTGCCAGCAGCTCAGGACAGAACACCCCTGGGGTCATTGAAAAACTGTTTTTT
TRBJ1-1 TRBV27 TRBD1 - CASSIGTGGNTEAFF TGTGCCAGCAGTATAGGGACAGGGGGAAACACTGAAGCTTTCTTT
TRBJ1-1 TRBV30 - many CAWRRLVVMNTEAFF TGTGCCTGGAGGCGGCTAGTGGTAATGAACACTGAAGCTTTCTTT
TRBJ2-1 TRBV4-3 - - CASSRGVSSYNEQFF TGCGCCAGCAGCCGGGGGGTAAGCTCCTACAATGAGCAGTTCTTC
TRBJ2-2 TRBV19 TRBD2 - CASSTLAGGDTGELFF TGTGCCAGTAGTACCTTAGCGGGAGGGGACACCGGGGAGCTGTTTTTT
TRBJ2-7 TRBV7-8 - - CAGGYGNEQYF TGTGCTGGGGGGTATGGGAACGAGCAGTACTTC
TRBJ1-1 TRBV18 TRBD1 - CASSQGTGPTEAFF TGTGCCAGCTCACAAGGGACAGGGCCCACTGAAGCTTTCTTT
TRBJ1-2 TRBV6-6 - - CASSYGGANYGYTF TGTGCCAGCAGTTACGGCGGAGCTAACTATGGCTACACCTTC
TRBJ1-1 TRBV27 - - CASRPLGHLGNTEAFF TGTGCCAGCAGGCCTCTGGGACATCTGGGGAACACTGAAGCTTTCTTT
TRBJ2-2 TRBV4-2 - - CASSQDRAGELFF TGTGCCAGCAGCCAAGACCGGGCCGGGGAGCTGTTTTTT
TRBJ1-1 TRBV10-2 TRBD1 - CASSEDRGGPTEAFF TGCGCCAGCAGTGAGGACAGGGGAGGGCCGACTGAAGCTTTCTTT
TRBJ2-7 TRBV2 - - CASSESGVQDEQYF TGTGCCAGCAGTGAGTCGGGAGTTCAGGACGAGCAGTACTTC
TRBJ1-1 TRBV10-3 TRBD1 - CAISERTGQNTEAFF TGTGCCATCAGTGAACGGACAGGGCAGAACACTGAAGCTTTCTTT
TRBJ2-1 TRBV4-1 TRBD2 - CASSQKGASGRGSYNEQFF TGCGCCAGCAGCCAAAAAGGGGCTAGCGGGAGAGGATCCTACAATGAGCAGTTCTTC
TRBJ1-1 TRBV28 TRBD1 - CASSSPGTGNTEAFF TGTGCCAGCAGTTCCCCCGGGACAGGGAACACTGAAGCTTTCTTT
TRBJ2-1 TRBV14 TRBD1 - CASSQPRGTGGANEQFF TGTGCCAGCAGCCAACCCAGGGGGACAGGGGGCGCGAATGAGCAGTTCTTC
TRBJ2-7 TRBV14 - - CASSQEFQGRYEQYF TGTGCCAGCAGCCAAGAATTTCAGGGTCGATACGAGCAGTACTTC
TRBJ1-5 TRBV4-3 - - CASSLVQGQPQHF TGCGCCAGCAGCCTCGTACAGGGCCAGCCCCAGCATTTT
TRBJ1-1 TRBV27 - - CASSSPGYGNTEAFF TGTGCCAGCAGTTCTCCAGGGTATGGAAACACTGAAGCTTTCTTT
TRBJ2-1 TRBV11-1 TRBD1 - CASSLGQGAIREQFF TGTGCCAGCAGCTTAGGCCAGGGGGCAATTCGTGAGCAGTTCTTC